This T cell receptor beta chain emerged from a study of blood T cell repertoires in COVID-19. The CDR3 is made up of 14 amino acids. Per germline, CDR1 SGHNT and CDR2 YYREEE (reference sequence). V lost 3 bases and J 7 bases, leaving 13 bases between the germline ends. Sequenced by immunoSEQ multiplex PCR; TCRdb stores in-frame clones only, minus some. The data contain tens of thousands of clones, 85% to 90% of them singletons. This chain connects TRBV5-4 to TRBJ2-2, with D perhaps TRBD2 (7 bases). Sequences were obtained from peripheral blood. This receptor was obtained from a man between 60 and 75 years old with active COVID-19. The CDR3 DNA reads TGTGCCAGCAGCTCGCGGGGGCTTGGCGGGGAGCTGTTTTTT. It translates to CASSSRGLGGELFF.